The rows below give T cell receptor beta chains drawn from one sample of a study of T cell repertoires in cytomegalovirus infection. One entry per CDR3 protein results from TCRdb running MiXCR on the reads. Counted here are 550,000 to 700,000 distinct CDR3 sequences, approximately 40% occurring once; the ten biggest clones make up 48%. These TCRs are of unknown antigen specificity. The source material was cultured PBMCs, sampled from culture after CMV antigen stimulation. Receptors originate from a human donor in good health (CMV status not recorded). Some clones in this sample may be carry-over from other donors' samples. Each CDR3 is given with its conserved first and last residue. The order of the fields is CDR3 length, J gene, D gene, clone size, V gene, CDR3 protein, CDR3 DNA. The D gene is left open where the match is weak. Clone size is given for some rows only: seen once, a few or many times, or a class if the clone is expanded.

cdr3_length: 15
j_call: TRBJ1-5
d_call: .
clone_size: .
v_call: TRBV28
cdr3_aa: CASSLDPGVNQPQHF
cdr3_nt: TGTGCCAGCAGTTTAGATCCGGGGGTAAATCAGCCCCAGCATTTT

cdr3_length: 13
j_call: TRBJ1-2
d_call: .
clone_size: .
v_call: TRBV7-2
cdr3_aa: CASSPQVPYGYTF
cdr3_nt: TGTGCCAGCAGCCCACAGGTCCCCTATGGCTACACCTTC

cdr3_length: 18
j_call: TRBJ1-4
d_call: TRBD1
clone_size: .
v_call: TRBV20-1
cdr3_aa: CSARGIGTELTTNEKLFF
cdr3_nt: TGCAGTGCTAGGGGGATTGGGACAGAGCTTACAACTAATGAAAAACTGTTTTTT

cdr3_length: 16
j_call: TRBJ1-1
d_call: .
clone_size: many
v_call: TRBV7-2
cdr3_aa: CASSLRPGRGDTEAFF
cdr3_nt: TGTGCCAGCAGCTTAAGGCCCGGGCGGGGCGACACTGAAGCTTTCTTT

cdr3_length: 15
j_call: TRBJ1-4
d_call: .
clone_size: .
v_call: TRBV7-2
cdr3_aa: CASSLLGTTNEKLFF
cdr3_nt: TGTGCCAGCAGCTTGTTGGGAACAACTAATGAAAAACTGTTTTTT

cdr3_length: 13
j_call: TRBJ2-1
d_call: .
clone_size: .
v_call: TRBV6-1
cdr3_aa: CASSEFRGNEQFF
cdr3_nt: TGTGCCAGCAGTGAATTCAGGGGCAATGAGCAGTTCTTC

cdr3_length: 18
j_call: TRBJ1-5
d_call: TRBD1
clone_size: once
v_call: TRBV6-1
cdr3_aa: CASSGTGDWPWGNQPQHF
cdr3_nt: TGTGCCAGCAGTGGGACAGGGGATTGGCCTTGGGGCAATCAGCCCCAGCATTTT

cdr3_length: 14
j_call: TRBJ2-4
d_call: .
clone_size: .
v_call: TRBV28
cdr3_aa: CATWVRGTKNIQYF
cdr3_nt: TGTGCCACGTGGGTTAGAGGGACCAAAAACATTCAGTACTTC

cdr3_length: 16
j_call: TRBJ2-1
d_call: TRBD2
clone_size: .
v_call: TRBV7-9
cdr3_aa: CASSFLGLALGDEQFF
cdr3_nt: TGTGCCAGCAGCTTTTTGGGACTAGCTCTAGGGGATGAGCAGTTCTTC

cdr3_length: 15
j_call: TRBJ1-2
d_call: TRBD1
clone_size: few
v_call: TRBV12-3/TRBV12-4
cdr3_aa: CASSPGDRQIYGYTF
cdr3_nt: TGTGCCAGCAGCCCCGGGGACAGGCAGATCTATGGCTACACCTTC

cdr3_length: 15
j_call: TRBJ2-5
d_call: TRBD2
clone_size: .
v_call: TRBV23-1
cdr3_aa: CASIPGASGPLTQYF
cdr3_nt: TGCGCCAGCATCCCAGGGGCTAGCGGGCCCCTCACCCAGTACTTC

cdr3_length: 12
j_call: TRBJ1-1
d_call: .
clone_size: few
v_call: TRBV7-8
cdr3_aa: CASSWGSGGAFF
cdr3_nt: TGTGCCAGCAGCTGGGGTTCGGGTGGAGCTTTCTTT

cdr3_length: 16
j_call: TRBJ2-7
d_call: .
clone_size: .
v_call: TRBV7-8
cdr3_aa: CASSWTIGGSSYEQYF
cdr3_nt: TGTGCCAGCAGCTGGACTATAGGGGGGAGCTCCTACGAGCAGTACTTC

cdr3_length: 14
j_call: TRBJ2-1
d_call: TRBD1
clone_size: few
v_call: TRBV4-3
cdr3_aa: CASSQGQSDNEQFF
cdr3_nt: TGCGCCAGCAGCCAGGGACAGAGTGACAATGAGCAGTTCTTC

cdr3_length: 14
j_call: TRBJ2-5
d_call: .
clone_size: .
v_call: TRBV12-5
cdr3_aa: CASPLVGDIETQYF
cdr3_nt: TGTGCTAGCCCCCTCGTGGGTGACATCGAGACCCAGTACTTC

cdr3_length: 13
j_call: TRBJ2-7
d_call: .
clone_size: .
v_call: TRBV11-2
cdr3_aa: CASGWGNNNEQYF
cdr3_nt: TGTGCCAGCGGTTGGGGGAACAACAACGAGCAGTACTTC

cdr3_length: 16
j_call: TRBJ2-2
d_call: TRBD2
clone_size: .
v_call: TRBV12-3/TRBV12-4
cdr3_aa: CASSPGTSDSTGELFF
cdr3_nt: TGTGCCAGCAGTCCGGGGACTAGCGATAGCACCGGGGAGCTGTTTTTT

cdr3_length: 15
j_call: TRBJ2-7
d_call: TRBD1
clone_size: few
v_call: TRBV6-6
cdr3_aa: CASSYGTGGSYEQYF
cdr3_nt: TGTGCCAGCAGTTACGGGACAGGGGGCTCCTACGAGCAGTACTTC

cdr3_length: 15
j_call: TRBJ2-1
d_call: TRBD2
clone_size: .
v_call: TRBV27
cdr3_aa: CASSLIAGSGNEQFF
cdr3_nt: TGTGCCAGCAGCCTCATAGCGGGGTCTGGGAATGAGCAGTTCTTC

cdr3_length: 15
j_call: TRBJ2-3
d_call: TRBD2
clone_size: .
v_call: TRBV28
cdr3_aa: CASGTSGGLTDTQYF
cdr3_nt: TGTGCCAGCGGGACTAGCGGGGGGCTCACAGATACGCAGTATTTT

cdr3_length: 12
j_call: TRBJ2-5
d_call: .
clone_size: many
v_call: TRBV7-2
cdr3_aa: CASSSLRETQYF
cdr3_nt: TGTGCCAGCAGCTCATTACGGGAGACCCAGTACTTC

cdr3_length: 16
j_call: TRBJ2-2
d_call: .
clone_size: .
v_call: TRBV7-2
cdr3_aa: CASSYAGAANTGELFF
cdr3_nt: TGTGCCAGCAGCTACGCAGGGGCCGCGAACACCGGGGAGCTGTTTTTT

cdr3_length: 12
j_call: TRBJ2-3
d_call: .
clone_size: .
v_call: TRBV4-2
cdr3_aa: CASQREGDTQYF
cdr3_nt: TGTGCCAGCCAGCGAGAAGGGGATACGCAGTATTTT

cdr3_length: 13
j_call: TRBJ1-1
d_call: .
clone_size: .
v_call: TRBV2
cdr3_aa: CASGTESRSEAFF
cdr3_nt: TGTGCCAGCGGTACCGAGAGTAGGTCGGAAGCTTTCTTT

cdr3_length: 16
j_call: TRBJ2-4
d_call: .
clone_size: .
v_call: TRBV7-4
cdr3_aa: CASSLGGQGAKNIQYF
cdr3_nt: TGTGCCAGCAGCTTAGGGGGGCAAGGGGCCAAAAACATTCAGTACTTC

cdr3_length: 15
j_call: TRBJ1-1
d_call: .
clone_size: .
v_call: TRBV12-3/TRBV12-4
cdr3_aa: CASSFVGRGNTEAFF
cdr3_nt: TGTGCCAGCAGTTTCGTGGGTCGCGGGAACACTGAAGCTTTCTTT

cdr3_length: 16
j_call: TRBJ2-7
d_call: .
clone_size: few
v_call: TRBV7-9
cdr3_aa: CASSRGPSESGFGQYF
cdr3_nt: TGTGCCAGCAGTCGAGGGCCCTCCGAGAGTGGCTTCGGGCAGTACTTC

cdr3_length: 15
j_call: TRBJ2-5
d_call: TRBD2
clone_size: .
v_call: TRBV15
cdr3_aa: CATSTQREGLETQYF
cdr3_nt: TGTGCCACCAGCACCCAGCGGGAGGGCCTAGAGACCCAGTACTTC

cdr3_length: 14
j_call: TRBJ1-5
d_call: .
clone_size: few
v_call: TRBV7-2
cdr3_aa: CASRGSLGDQPQHF
cdr3_nt: TGTGCCAGCAGAGGTAGTCTGGGCGATCAGCCCCAGCATTTT

cdr3_length: 14
j_call: TRBJ1-6
d_call: .
clone_size: .
v_call: TRBV20-1
cdr3_aa: CSARGGAFNSPLHF
cdr3_nt: TGCAGTGCTAGGGGGGGGGCCTTTAATTCACCCCTCCACTTT

cdr3_length: 13
j_call: TRBJ2-7
d_call: .
clone_size: .
v_call: TRBV20-1
cdr3_aa: CSARTPRSYEQYF
cdr3_nt: TGCAGTGCTAGAACCCCTCGCTCCTACGAGCAGTACTTC

cdr3_length: 15
j_call: TRBJ1-3
d_call: .
clone_size: .
v_call: TRBV6-5
cdr3_aa: CASSTRRAAGNTIYF
cdr3_nt: TGTGCCAGCAGTACACGCCGGGCAGCTGGAAACACCATATATTTT

cdr3_length: 13
j_call: TRBJ2-5
d_call: .
clone_size: few
v_call: TRBV28
cdr3_aa: CASSFQNAETQYF
cdr3_nt: TGTGCCAGCAGCTTCCAAAACGCGGAGACCCAGTACTTC

cdr3_length: 13
j_call: TRBJ2-7
d_call: .
clone_size: few
v_call: TRBV2
cdr3_aa: CASRAWTGYEQYF
cdr3_nt: TGTGCCAGCAGGGCCTGGACGGGATACGAGCAGTACTTC

cdr3_length: 15
j_call: TRBJ2-2
d_call: .
clone_size: few
v_call: TRBV4-1
cdr3_aa: CASSQPTVDTGELFF
cdr3_nt: TGCGCCAGCAGCCAACCCACAGTAGACACCGGGGAGCTGTTTTTT

cdr3_length: 14
j_call: TRBJ1-2
d_call: .
clone_size: few
v_call: TRBV6-1
cdr3_aa: CASSVGGRDYGYTF
cdr3_nt: TGTGCCAGCAGTGTTGGGGGGCGCGACTATGGCTACACCTTC

cdr3_length: 14
j_call: TRBJ2-2
d_call: .
clone_size: .
v_call: TRBV14
cdr3_aa: CASSPRIHTGELFF
cdr3_nt: TGCGCCAGCAGCCCGAGAATTCACACCGGGGAGCTGTTTTTT

cdr3_length: 15
j_call: TRBJ2-7
d_call: TRBD1
clone_size: .
v_call: TRBV19
cdr3_aa: CASSVGTGSRYEQYF
cdr3_nt: TGTGCCAGTAGTGTCGGGACAGGGTCGCGCTACGAGCAGTACTTC

cdr3_length: 13
j_call: TRBJ2-1
d_call: .
clone_size: .
v_call: TRBV12-3/TRBV12-4
cdr3_aa: CASSLSATSSQFF
cdr3_nt: TGTGCCAGCAGTTTATCAGCGACTAGTTCTCAGTTCTTC

cdr3_length: 13
j_call: TRBJ1-1
d_call: .
clone_size: .
v_call: TRBV20-1
cdr3_aa: CSARPYMNTEAFF
cdr3_nt: TGCAGTGCTAGACCATACATGAACACTGAAGCTTTCTTT

cdr3_length: 12
j_call: TRBJ2-3
d_call: .
clone_size: few
v_call: TRBV7-9
cdr3_aa: CASTDSTATQYF
cdr3_nt: TGTGCCAGCACGGACTCGACGGCTACGCAGTATTTT

cdr3_length: 13
j_call: TRBJ1-1
d_call: .
clone_size: .
v_call: TRBV7-8
cdr3_aa: CASSLLRATEAFF
cdr3_nt: TGTGCCAGCAGCTTATTAAGGGCCACTGAAGCTTTCTTT

cdr3_length: 15
j_call: TRBJ2-1
d_call: TRBD2
clone_size: .
v_call: TRBV19
cdr3_aa: CASSHPSGGNNEQFF
cdr3_nt: TGTGCCAGTAGTCACCCTAGCGGGGGGAACAATGAGCAGTTCTTC

cdr3_length: 17
j_call: TRBJ2-7
d_call: TRBD2
clone_size: few
v_call: TRBV7-2
cdr3_aa: CASSLFLAGGRGYEQYF
cdr3_nt: TGTGCCAGCAGCTTATTCCTAGCGGGAGGGCGGGGATACGAGCAGTACTTC

cdr3_length: 17
j_call: TRBJ2-5
d_call: .
clone_size: .
v_call: TRBV7-2
cdr3_aa: CASSAIARASLRETQYF
cdr3_nt: TGTGCCAGCAGCGCCATCGCCCGGGCCAGTCTCCGAGAGACCCAGTACTTC

cdr3_length: 15
j_call: TRBJ1-1
d_call: TRBD1
clone_size: .
v_call: TRBV7-2
cdr3_aa: CASRTGQGENTEAFF
cdr3_nt: TGTGCCAGCAGAACCGGACAGGGCGAAAACACTGAAGCTTTCTTT